The 19 T cell receptor beta chains below were found in one sample sequenced in a study of regulatory and conventional T cells in RAG deficiency. Data came from immunoSEQ multiplex PCR; TCRdb stores just in-frame clones and leaves some out. Counted here are around 29,000 clones, roughly 96% occurring once; the ten biggest clones make up about 0.35%. Blood CD4+ CD25-low CD127-high conventional T cells supplied the genomic DNA template. This sample was also put to use in a study of regulatory T cells. That work adds: The primer mix had 52 TRBV and 13 TRBJ primers.

The source material was CD25- CD4+ T cells sorted from blood. The origin of the receptors is a human donor in good health.

In DNA form, the CDR3 reads TGTGCCAGCAGCTTGCGGGGTACCCGATTGGGGTCCTACGAGCAGTACTTC. This encodes CASSLRGTRLGSYEQYF. This chain joins TRBV5-6 and TRBJ2-7; weak D call: TRBD2 (5 bases). CDR3 length equals 17 residues. Deletions cut 1 base from V and 1 base from J, with 18 bases between. Germline V gives CDR1 SGHDT, CDR2 YYEEEE.

This clone was found a few times. The V and J genes are TRBV5-5 and TRBJ1-4; D uncertain. V lost 2 bases and J 6 bases, leaving 11 bases between the germline ends. Germline values: CDR1 SGHKS, CDR2 YYEKEE (reference sequence). The CDR3 is 14 residues long. The CDR3 loop is CASSFAADHEKLFF. The CDR3 DNA reads TGTGCCAGCAGCTTCGCGGCAGACCATGAAAAACTGTTTTTT. The full variable domain, rest sourced from reference TRBV5-5 and TRBJ1-4, is DAGVTQSPTHLIKTRGQQVTLRCSPISGHKSVSWYQQVLGQGPQFIFQYYEKEERGRGNFPDRFSARQFPNYSSELNVNALLLGDSALYLCASSFAADHEKLFFGSGTQLSVL.

The gene calls are TRBV5-6 and TRBJ2-5; a weak D match, TRBD2 (5 bases). V gave up 4 bases and J gave up 5 bases, with 12 bases separating them. The CDR3 consists of 13 residues. Germline CDR1 SGHDT, CDR2 YYEEEE. The CDR3: CASSADWRETQYF. The CDR3 nucleotides read TGTGCCAGCAGCGCGGACTGGAGGGAGACCCAGTACTTC.

The CDR3 reads CASSPKETQYF. The CDR3 nucleotides read TGTGCCAGCAGCCCCAAAGAGACCCAGTACTTC. This sequence joins TRBV7-2 and TRBJ2-5; no clear D. The germline CDR1 and CDR2 sequences are SGHTA and FQGNSA. Trimming pared 5 bases from V and 3 bases from J, leaving 4 bases between. The CDR3 runs 11 residues.

This clone was detected only once. The gene calls are TRBV9 and TRBJ2-2, with no clear D. Trimming cost V 0 bases and J 1 base, with 10 bases left between them. Germline V gene sequence: CDR1 SGDLS, CDR2 YYNGEE. The CDR3 spans 16 residues. The CDR3 protein is CASSVGVARNTGELFF. For the CDR3, the DNA is TGTGCCAGCAGCGTAGGGGTAGCCAGGAACACCGGGGAGCTGTTTTTT.

For this clone: The sample holds other DNA sequences that translate to the same CDR3. The chain has TRBV5-1 and TRBJ2-7; 16 positions agree with TRBD2. V shed 4 bases and J 5 bases; nucleotides not matched to a gene: 6. The CDR3 is made up of 16 amino acids. The germline V gene encodes CDR1 SGHRS and CDR2 YFSETQ. The CDR3 DNA reads TGCGCCAGCAGCCCGGGACTAGCGGGGGGGCTCCACGAGCAGTACTTC. It specifies CASSPGLAGGLHEQYF.

This chain links TRBV5-8 with TRBJ2-5; D unresolved. V was shortened by 0 bases and J by 7 bases, with 4 bases between the two germline ends. This CDR3 has 11 residues. Per the germline V gene, CDR1 is SGHTS and CDR2 is YDEGEE. The CDR3, as DNA: TGTGCCAGCAGCTTGGCCGGGACCCAGTACTTC. This encodes CASSLAGTQYF.

This chain links TRBV30 with TRBJ1-1; the D gene is possibly TRBD1 (5 bases). V dropped 4 bases and J dropped 11 bases, with 14 bases sitting between them. Germline assignment: CDR1 GTSNPN and CDR2 SVGIG (reference sequence). The CDR3 extends over 11 amino acids. The CDR3 is CAWITGRVAFF. Here the CDR3 DNA reads TGTGCCTGGATAACGGGCAGGGTGGCTTTCTTT.

The rearrangement uses TRBV7-2 and TRBJ1-3, with 8 positions matching TRBD1. Per germline, CDR1 SGHTA and CDR2 FQGNSA. V dropped 1 base and J dropped 0; count of bases not matched to a gene: 2. The CDR3 has 16 residues. The CDR3 reads CASSLVGTGSGNTIYF. The CDR3 nucleotides read TGTGCCAGCAGCTTAGTGGGGACAGGCTCTGGAAACACCATATATTTT.

The rearrangement joins TRBV6-4 to TRBJ2-3, with 10 nucleotides matching TRBD2. Germline trimming cut 3 bases from V and 4 bases from J; bases unmatched to any gene: 7. This CDR3 is built from 16 residues. The germline gives CDR1 MRHNA, CDR2 SNTAGT. DNA of the CDR3: TGTGCCAGCAGTGAAGGCCTAGCGGGAGCGGCAGATACGCAGTATTTT. Its protein product is CASSEGLAGAADTQYF.

This sequence joins TRBV2 and TRBJ1-2; D remains ambiguous. This CDR3 is 14 amino acids long. Trimming shortened V by 3 bases and J by 3 bases, and 11 bases separated the two germline ends. Germline lookup yields CDR1 SNHLY and CDR2 FYNNEI. The chain's CDR3 is CASSEGRAHYGYTF. The CDR3 nucleotides are TGTGCCAGCAGTGAGGGGAGGGCACACTATGGCTACACCTTC.

The J gene is TRBJ2-5, the V gene TRBV30, with 10 bases that match TRBD2. Germline V gene data show CDR1 as GTSNPN and CDR2 as SVGIG (reference sequence). V gave up 1 base and J gave up 2 bases; unmatched junction bases: 13. The CDR3 loop spans 18 amino acids. CDR3 amino acids: CAWSGGYLAGGRQETQYF. The CDR3 DNA follows: TGTGCCTGGAGTGGGGGGTATTTAGCGGGGGGCCGTCAAGAGACCCAGTACTTC.

The genes are TRBV7-9 and TRBJ1-2, with 7 bases that match TRBD1. CDR3 length equals 14 residues. Trimming took 6 bases from V and 1 from J; bases not matched to a gene: 5. Looked up from germline, CDR1 is SEHNR and CDR2 is FQNEAQ (reference sequence). Here the CDR3 reads CASRNRGDNYGYTF. DNA of the CDR3: TGTGCCAGCAGGAACAGGGGCGATAACTATGGCTACACCTTC.

J is TRBJ1-1 and V is TRBV21-1; TRBD1 is the table's D call and was not checked against the DNA. TRBV21-1 is tagged as a pseudogene. The CDR3 totals 15 residues. CDR3 region: CASSRAGNGGSEAFF. In DNA form, the CDR3 reads TGTGCCAGCAGCAGGGCAGGGAATGGGGGCTCTGAGGCTTTCTTT.

The chain uses TRBV25-1 and TRBJ2-3; TRBD2 matches at 8 bases. With V trimmed by 4 bases and J by 2 bases, 5 bases remained unmatched. Germline V lookup: CDR1 MGHDK, CDR2 SYGVNS. The CDR3 is 15 residues long. The chain's CDR3 is CASSGREAVTDTQYF. In DNA form, the CDR3 reads TGTGCCAGCAGTGGGCGGGAGGCTGTCACAGATACGCAGTATTTT.

This chain uses TRBV30 with TRBJ1-2; the D gene is possibly TRBD1 (6 bases). This CDR3 spans 16 amino acids. Trimming stripped 2 bases from V and 2 bases from J, with 18 bases between. From germline, CDR1 is GTSNPN and CDR2 SVGIG (reference sequence). CDR3 DNA sequence: TGTGCCTGGAGTAGTGCACAGGGCAAATTCAACTATGGCTACACCTTC. Its protein is CAWSSAQGKFNYGYTF.

This clone was observed once. J is TRBJ2-2 and V is TRBV19, with D uncertain. Germline-derived CDR1 and CDR2 are LNHDA and SQIVND (reference sequence). The CDR3 spans 12 residues. Trimming left V 8 bases short and J 7 bases short, with 11 bases between. The CDR3 sequence is CASCREDGELFF. Written as DNA, the CDR3 is TGTGCCAGTTGCCGAGAAGACGGGGAGCTGTTTTTT.

The chain recombines TRBV6-4 with TRBJ1-1; 10 bases match TRBD1. CDR3 length: 15 amino acids. The ends lost 7 bases at V and 5 bases at J; junction bases unmatched: 10. Germline CDR1 MRHNA, CDR2 SNTAGT. CDR3 in DNA: TGTGCCAGCACTGAAGGGACAGGGGTAGGGACTGAAGCTTTCTTT. This translates into CASTEGTGVGTEAFF.

J is TRBJ1-5 and V is TRBV7-9, with D hard to call. The CDR3 has 17 amino acids. Trimming shortened V by 1 base and J by 5 bases, and 18 bases separated the two germline ends. CDR1 is SEHNR and CDR2 is FQNEAQ in the germline V gene (reference sequence). CDR3 coding DNA: TGTGCCAGCAGCTTAGGCGATACAAGGAGCGCTTATCAGCCCCAGCATTTT. Protein product: CASSLGDTRSAYQPQHF.